The 13 T cell receptor beta chains in this list originate from one sample, sequenced in a study of CD8 T cells in ankylosing spondylitis. The study, taken as a whole, reports: Blood of patients with ankylosing spondylitis appeared to be characterized by a TCR beta motif of eight highly homologous variants.

Their cognate antigens are unknown. In TCRdb, the 5' RACE reads were re-called with MiXCR into one record per CDR3 protein. The profile shows hundreds of thousands of distinct CDR3 sequences, roughly 13% of them singletons. The sample comprised blood, either unsorted or a sorted T cell fraction (not recorded which). These receptors all stem from a male donor with ankylosing spondylitis.

This clonotype was found many times. J is TRBJ1-3 and V is TRBV7-6; D ambiguous. The germline V gene encodes CDR1 SGHVS and CDR2 FNYEAQ. This CDR3 has 16 residues. Trimming took off 0 bases at V and 1 base at J, with 10 bases between the two ends. The CDR3, as DNA: TGTGCCAGCAGCTTAGCAGGCGGTCCGTCTGGAAACACCATATATTTT. Residues: CASSLAGGPSGNTIYF.

CDR3 sequence (DNA): TGTGCCAGCAGCTTTATGGATACGCAGTATTTT. It yields the protein CASSFMDTQYF. The V call is TRBV7-2, the J call TRBJ2-3; unclear D gene. The CDR3 runs to 11 residues. V shed 3 bases and J shed 6 bases, with 4 bases lying between them. Germline V gene sequence: CDR1 SGHTA, CDR2 FQGNSA.

This clonotype was observed a handful of times. The V gene is TRBV5-1, the J gene TRBJ1-1; D remains unclear. There are 15 residues in the CDR3. Germline V gene sequence: CDR1 SGHRS, CDR2 YFSETQ. The V gene lost 1 base and the J gene lost 3 bases, with 13 bases spanning the gap. CDR3 loop: CASSLKHGSDTEAFF. The CDR3 DNA reads as TGCGCCAGCAGCTTGAAGCATGGGTCGGACACTGAAGCTTTCTTT.

This clonotype has ten or more counts. The chain has TRBV5-1 and TRBJ2-4; tentatively, D is TRBD2 (5 bases). V was clipped by 4 bases and J by 8 bases, with 16 bases between them. This CDR3 comprises 14 residues. From germline, CDR1 is SGHRS and CDR2 YFSETQ. The CDR3 here is CASSPGRAGDIQYF. Here the CDR3 DNA reads TGCGCCAGCAGCCCCGGACGAGCCGGGGACATTCAGTACTTC. The variable domain in full, completed from reference TRBV5-1 and TRBJ2-4, reads KAGVTQTPRYLIKTRGQQVTLSCSPISGHRSVSWYQQTPGQGLQFLFEYFSETQRNKGNFPGRFSGRQFSNSRSEMNVSTLELGDSALYLCASSPGRAGDIQYFGAGTRLSVL.

This clonotype was observed a few times. The genes are TRBV12-3 or TRBV12-4 and TRBJ1-5; 9 nucleotides match TRBD1. This CDR3 is 14 amino acids long. The trim removed 5 bases at V and 8 bases at J, leaving 7 bases unmatched. The CDR3 DNA sequence: TGTGCCAGCAGTAGCCCCCGGACAGGGGAGCCCCAGCATTTT. Protein: CASSSPRTGEPQHF.

The chain is built from TRBV25-1 and TRBJ2-5, with D perhaps TRBD2 (5 bases). Trimming removed 5 bases from V and 0 bases from J, with 13 bases in between. Germline V gene sequence: CDR1 MGHDK, CDR2 SYGVNS. This CDR3 region has 15 residues. CDR3 loop: CASSTNPGNQETQYF. CDR3 nucleotides: TGTGCCAGCAGTACAAATCCGGGAAACCAAGAGACCCAGTACTTC.

This clonotype was counted at least ten times. The chain has TRBV4-2 and TRBJ2-1; TRBD2 agrees at 10 bases. V lost 0 bases to trimming and J lost 6 bases; unmatched junction nucleotides: 14. This CDR3 has 19 amino acids. The germline gives CDR1 LGHNA, CDR2 YNFKEQ. The CDR3 DNA follows: TGTGCCAGCAGCCAAGAAGGTGGCCTAGCGGGAGTTCTGGGCAATGAGCAGTTCTTC. Its protein product is CASSQEGGLAGVLGNEQFF.

Ten or more counts support this clonotype. The V call is TRBV9, the J call TRBJ2-1; D uncertain. Germline lookup yields CDR1 SGDLS and CDR2 YYNGEE. This CDR3 spans 14 amino acids. The V end was cut by 0 bases, the J end by 2 bases, with 6 bases between. CDR3 in DNA: TGTGCCAGCAGCGTAGGACAAGCCTACAATGAGCAGTTCTTC. It is translated as CASSVGQAYNEQFF.

DNA for the CDR3: TGCGCCAGCAGCTCAAACAGGGGTTCGGATGAGCAGTTCTTC. It encodes CASSSNRGSDEQFF. This chain joins TRBV5-1 and TRBJ2-1; 7 nucleotides line up with TRBD1. Germline V gene lookup returns CDR1 SGHRS and CDR2 YFSETQ. This CDR3 has 14 residues. The trim removed 3 bases at V and 8 bases at J, leaving 8 bases unmatched.

This clonotype was observed a handful of times. The V and J genes are TRBV25-1 and TRBJ1-1; D might be TRBD1 (6 bases). The V gene lost 7 bases and the J gene lost 7 bases, with 16 bases spanning the gap. The CDR3 is 13 amino acids. Germline CDR1 reads MGHDK; CDR2 reads SYGVNS. This chain's CDR3 is CASTEGGTSEAFF. The CDR3 coding sequence is TGTGCCAGCACCGAAGGGGGGACCAGTGAAGCTTTCTTT.

This clonotype was detected a few times. This chain links TRBV7-9 with TRBJ2-1, with 8 positions matching TRBD1. Germline CDR1 is SEHNR and CDR2 is FQNEAQ (reference sequence). The V gene end was trimmed by 1 base and the J gene end by 5 bases; junction bases not matched to a gene: 7. The CDR3 extends over 16 amino acids. The CDR3 region has the DNA TGTGCCAGCAGCTTAGTTGGACAGGGCATCGACAATGAGCAGTTCTTC. This gives the protein CASSLVGQGIDNEQFF.

The V call is TRBV12-3 or TRBV12-4, the J call TRBJ2-1; no reliable D call. The CDR3 contains 13 residues. The V and J ends lost 5 bases and 7 bases respectively, with 12 bases between them. The CDR3 protein is CASSAGPENEQFF. For the CDR3, the DNA is TGTGCCAGCAGTGCCGGGCCGGAGAATGAGCAGTTCTTC.

This clonotype was detected many times. The rearrangement uses TRBV12-3 or TRBV12-4 and TRBJ2-3, with TRBD2 matching 13 bases. V shed 5 bases, J shed 2 bases, and the junction held 4 bases outside the gene matches. The CDR3 consists of 16 residues. In DNA form, the CDR3 reads TGTGCCAGCAGTCCCGGACTAGCGGGAGACACAGATACGCAGTATTTT. It encodes CASSPGLAGDTDTQYF.